One and the same sample provided the 20 T cell receptor beta chains below, sequenced in a study of blood T cell repertoires in COVID-19. Repertoires were generated with immunoSEQ multiplex PCR, while TCRdb's copy carries only in-frame clones and drops some. The sample lists over 85,000 clones, over 75% occurring once. Sequenced input: peripheral blood. The receptors shown here come from a woman of 80 years or more with acute or convalescent COVID-19.

This clone was picked up one time. The chain couples TRBV5-1 to TRBJ2-2; 10 bases are shared with TRBD1. Germline V gives CDR1 SGHRS, CDR2 YFSETQ. This CDR3 has 15 residues. The V and J ends lost 4 bases and 3 bases, in that order; junction bases with no gene match: 3. Here the CDR3 reads CASSGGQGYTGELFF. DNA of the CDR3: TGCGCCAGCAGCGGGGGACAGGGGTACACCGGGGAGCTGTTTTTT.

The V and J genes are TRBV3-1 (or the pseudogene TRBV3-2) and TRBJ2-5, with 8 bases identical to TRBD2. CDR3 length: 16 residues. The germline V gene has CDR1 LGHDT and CDR2 YNNKEL (reference sequence). V shed 3 bases and J 2 bases; nucleotides not matched to a gene: 8. CDR3 sequence: CASSHRVAGPQETQYF. As DNA, the CDR3 is TGTGCCAGCAGCCATCGCGTAGCGGGGCCACAAGAGACCCAGTACTTC.

This chain connects TRBV6-5 to TRBJ1-1; D not resolved. Germline V CDR1 and CDR2: MNHEY, SVGAGI. Trimming removed 6 bases from V and 2 bases from J, with 10 bases in between. CDR3 length: 13 residues. The CDR3 loop reads CASRNSFNTEAFF. The CDR3 coding sequence is TGTGCCAGCAGAAACAGTTTTAACACTGAAGCTTTCTTT.

This clone has a single count. V usage is TRBV2 and J usage is TRBJ2-2, with a tentative D call TRBD2 (6 bases). Germline V lookup: CDR1 SNHLY, CDR2 FYNNEI. V lost 8 bases and J lost 7, with 20 bases in between. This CDR3 region has 15 residues. The CDR3 loop reads CASLATAPRGGELFF. CDR3 bases: TGTGCCAGCCTAGCGACCGCCCCTCGAGGCGGGGAGCTGTTTTTT.

J is TRBJ2-7 and V is TRBV11-3; possible D gene TRBD2, 5 bases. CDR3 length: 15 amino acids. Germline loops: CDR1 SGHNT, CDR2 YENEEA. The V end lost 4 bases, the J end lost 1 base, and 14 bases lay between the germline ends. The CDR3 region is CASSSGEGLSYEQYF. In DNA form, the CDR3 reads TGTGCCAGCAGCTCCGGGGAAGGGTTATCCTACGAGCAGTACTTC.

J is TRBJ1-1 and V is TRBV13; D not resolved. The CDR3 is 15 residues long. CDR1 is PRHDT, CDR2 FYEKMQ, per germline (reference sequence). Trimming cost V 4 bases and J 1 base, with 13 bases left between them. CDR3 protein: CASSSSREGNTEAFF. CDR3 sequence (DNA): TGTGCCAGCAGCTCCTCTCGGGAGGGGAACACTGAAGCTTTCTTT. Supplemented by reference TRBV13 and TRBJ1-1, the full variable domain reads AAGVIQSPRHLIKEKRETATLKCYPIPRHDTVYWYQQGPGQDPQFLISFYEKMQSDKGSIPDRFSAQQFSDYHSELNMSSLELGDSALYFCASSSSREGNTEAFFGQGTRLTVV.

The gene calls are TRBV18 and TRBJ1-2; D remains unclear. Germline V lookup: CDR1 KGHSH, CDR2 LQKENI. With 3 bases removed from V and 0 bases from J, the gap between germline ends came to 8 bases. The CDR3 runs 14 residues. CDR3 amino acids: CASSPERANYGYTF. As DNA, the CDR3 is TGTGCCAGCTCACCGGAGAGAGCTAACTATGGCTACACCTTC.

The chain recombines TRBV5-4 with TRBJ1-4, with D possibly TRBD1 on 6 matching bases. CDR3 size: 17 residues. Germline-derived CDR1 and CDR2 are SGHNT and YYREEE (reference sequence). V was shortened by 3 bases and J by 0 bases, with 15 bases between the two germline ends. The CDR3 sequence is CASSSRRTEATNEKLFF. For the CDR3, the DNA is TGTGCCAGCAGCTCGCGAAGGACAGAAGCAACTAATGAAAAACTGTTTTTT.

The rearrangement joins TRBV6-5 to TRBJ2-5; TRBD2 is a possible D gene (5 bases). Germline assignment: CDR1 MNHEY and CDR2 SVGAGI. V lost 5 bases and J lost 5, with 15 bases in between. This CDR3 is 14 amino acids long. DNA of the CDR3: TGTGCCAGCAGTAAGGCGGGCTGGAGGGAGACCCAGTACTTC. Residues: CASSKAGWRETQYF.

The genes are TRBV19 and TRBJ1-1; D unresolved. The germline gives CDR1 LNHDA, CDR2 SQIVND (reference sequence). This CDR3 has 14 amino acids. Between the trimmed V and J ends, which lost 7 bases and 1 base, there was a span of 13 bases. CDR3 bases: TGTGCCAGTATCCCAACCGCAGGGAACACTGAAGCTTTCTTT. Translating it yields CASIPTAGNTEAFF.

This chain connects TRBV3-1 (or the pseudogene TRBV3-2) to TRBJ1-1; D gene uncertain. This CDR3 comprises 15 residues. CDR1 LGHDT and CDR2 YNNKEL come from the germline V gene (reference sequence). The V end was cut by 4 bases, the J end by 0 bases, with 12 bases between. The CDR3 spells CASSRPDGLNTEAFF. CDR3 bases: TGTGCCAGCAGCCGTCCTGACGGGTTGAACACTGAAGCTTTCTTT.

This rearrangement joins TRBV12-3 or TRBV12-4 to TRBJ1-1; D is unclear. CDR3 length equals 13 residues. V was trimmed by 5 bases and J by 0 bases, leaving 7 bases between them. The CDR3 nucleotides are TGTGCCAGCAGTCTACTAATGAACACTGAAGCTTTCTTT. Its protein is CASSLLMNTEAFF.

The table lists this clone with a few counts. J is TRBJ2-7 and V is TRBV7-2; 8 bases match TRBD2. Trimming cost V 5 bases and J 4 bases; bases outside gene matches: 7. CDR1 is SGHTA and CDR2 is FQGNSA in the germline V gene. The CDR3 covers 14 residues. CDR3 DNA sequence: TGTGCCAGCAGCCCGCAGGTAGCGGGGTACGAGCAGTACTTC. As protein: CASSPQVAGYEQYF.

This clone was picked up one time. The rearrangement uses TRBV6-2 or TRBV6-3 and TRBJ1-2; 7 nucleotides line up with TRBD1. After removal of 4 bases from V and 2 bases from J, the junction contained 7 bases not matched to a gene. The CDR3 covers 15 residues. From germline, CDR1 is MNHEY and CDR2 SVGEGT. In DNA, the CDR3 is TGTGCCAGCAGTTTGCCGACAGGGATCAACTATGGCTACACCTTC. Amino acids: CASSLPTGINYGYTF.

This chain links TRBV24-1 with TRBJ2-5; D is perhaps TRBD1 (5 bases). V gave up 1 base and J gave up 1 base, with 18 bases separating them. The CDR3 consists of 18 residues. The germline gives CDR1 KGHDR, CDR2 SFDVKD. The CDR3 loop is CATSDLAWGTSLQETQYF. CDR3 in DNA: TGTGCCACCAGTGATTTAGCTTGGGGCACGAGCCTCCAAGAGACCCAGTACTTC.

This CDR3 reads CASSYSSGTAHYGYTF. As DNA, the CDR3 is TGTGCCAGCAGTTACTCGAGTGGGACAGCTCACTATGGCTACACCTTC. The chain recombines TRBV6-5 with TRBJ1-2; 7 nucleotides match TRBD1. Unmatched junction bases numbered 7, after V lost 0 bases and J lost 3 bases. Germline values: CDR1 MNHEY, CDR2 SVGAGI. The CDR3 runs to 16 residues.

This clone was picked up a small number of times. The rearrangement links TRBV6-4 to TRBJ1-1; 8 bases line up with TRBD1. Germline-derived CDR1 and CDR2 are MRHNA and SNTAGT. Losses at the gene ends were 2 bases for V and 4 bases for J; bases not matched to a gene: 21. The CDR3 sequence is 20 residues long. DNA for the CDR3: TGTGCCAGCAGTGACAGAGTGCAGGGGGCGGGGTCCAAGTGGGCCACTGAAGCTTTCTTT. This codes for CASSDRVQGAGSKWATEAFF.

The rearrangement joins TRBV3-1 (or the pseudogene TRBV3-2) to TRBJ1-3, with D uncertain. Germline V gene sequence: CDR1 LGHDT, CDR2 YNNKEL (reference sequence). Trimming cost V 2 bases and J 4 bases, with 18 bases left between them. This CDR3 is built from 17 residues. The CDR3 reads CASSQPRLLSPGNTIYF. The CDR3 coding sequence is TGTGCCAGCAGCCAACCACGACTCCTCTCTCCCGGAAACACCATATATTTT.

This clone was seen just once. The chain carries TRBV3-1 (or the pseudogene TRBV3-2) and TRBJ2-3, with TRBD2 matching 11 bases. CDR3 length: 15 residues. The germline V gene has CDR1 LGHDT and CDR2 YNNKEL (reference sequence). The V segment lost 4 bases and the J segment 3 bases; nucleotides outside the gene matches: 3. The CDR3 reads CASSRLAGMTDTQYF. As DNA, the CDR3 is TGTGCCAGCAGCCGACTAGCGGGAATGACAGATACGCAGTATTTT.

The chain combines TRBV28 with TRBJ2-1; 7 positions match TRBD2. V lost 5 bases to trimming and J lost 0 bases; unmatched junction nucleotides: 4. Looked up from germline, CDR1 is MDHEN and CDR2 is SYDVKM. The CDR3 covers 15 residues. The CDR3 loop reads CASSKGGSSYNEQFF. Written as DNA, the CDR3 is TGTGCCAGCAGTAAGGGCGGGAGCTCCTACAATGAGCAGTTCTTC. The full variable domain, in which reference TRBV28 and TRBJ2-1 provide the parts outside the CDR3, is DVKVTQSSRYLVKRTGEKVFLECVQDMDHENMFWYRQDPGLGLRLIYFSYDVKMKEKGDIPEGYSVSREKKERFSLILESASTNQTSMYLCASSKGGSSYNEQFFGPGTRLTVL.